This is a list of T cell receptor beta chains from one sample in a study of technical replicates of blood from a few donors. TCRdb's copy holds only in-frame clones and misses some; the assay was immunoSEQ multiplex PCR. The table includes approximately 81,000 clones, 90% to 97% detected once. Sequencing input: T cells isolated from PBMCs. The source of these receptors is a human donor in good health. CDR3s include the opening cysteine and the closing phenylalanine or tryptophan. Fields, in order: J gene, V gene, D gene, clone size, CDR3 DNA, CDR3 protein. A D gene is named only where the DNA matches it firmly. Rows give clone size only sometimes, using once, few, many, or a class for an expanded clone.

J: TRBJ2-3
V: TRBV27
D: TRBD2
size: -
DNA: TGTGCCAGCCGAGGACTAGCGGGTGTGGCAGATACGCAGTATTTT
CDR3: CASRGLAGVADTQYF

J: TRBJ1-1
V: TRBV27
D: -
size: -
DNA: TGTGCCAGCAAAAGGGAGGGGACTGAAGCTTTCTTT
CDR3: CASKREGTEAFF

J: TRBJ2-3
V: TRBV6-5
D: -
size: -
DNA: TGTGCCAGCAGTTACGCGGAGGGCACGCAGTATTTT
CDR3: CASSYAEGTQYF

J: TRBJ1-2
V: TRBV14
D: TRBD1
size: -
DNA: TGTGCCAGCAGCCAAGTAGGACAGGGGGCGAATGGCTACACCTTC
CDR3: CASSQVGQGANGYTF

J: TRBJ2-3
V: TRBV6-5
D: TRBD2
size: -
DNA: TGTGCCAGCAGTTGGACTAGCGGGAGGGGGGATACGCAGTATTTT
CDR3: CASSWTSGRGDTQYF

J: TRBJ1-2
V: TRBV7-2
D: -
size: -
DNA: TGTGCCAGCAGCTCAGACGTGGGAGGGGTTTATGGCTACACCTTC
CDR3: CASSSDVGGVYGYTF

J: TRBJ2-7
V: TRBV6-5
D: TRBD1
size: -
DNA: TGTGCCAGCAGTTACGGGACAGGGAGATACGAGCAGTACTTC
CDR3: CASSYGTGRYEQYF

J: TRBJ2-5
V: TRBV7-3
D: -
size: -
DNA: TGTGCCAGCAGCTACATTTTAAACGGGGGGCCCAGAGAGACCCAGTACTTC
CDR3: CASSYILNGGPRETQYF

J: TRBJ1-5
V: TRBV9
D: -
size: -
DNA: TGTGCCAGCAGCGTAGACAGCTATAGCAATCAGCCCCAGCATTTT
CDR3: CASSVDSYSNQPQHF

J: TRBJ2-2
V: TRBV4-3
D: TRBD2
size: -
DNA: TGCGCCAGCAGCCAAGATCGGGGACTAGCGGGAGGGAGAGGCGGGGAGCTGTTTTTT
CDR3: CASSQDRGLAGGRGGELFF

J: TRBJ1-2
V: TRBV5-8
D: TRBD1
size: -
DNA: TGTGCCAGCAGCTTTAGCACCGGGACAGGGGGCGTCGGTGGCTACACCTTC
CDR3: CASSFSTGTGGVGGYTF

J: TRBJ2-5
V: TRBV7-9
D: -
size: -
DNA: TGTGCCAGCAGCTTAGAGGCAGGGGGGAGAGAGACCCAGTACTTC
CDR3: CASSLEAGGRETQYF

J: TRBJ1-1
V: TRBV2
D: -
size: -
DNA: TGTGCCAGCAGCTTCCCCCCAGCTTTCTTT
CDR3: CASSFPPAFF

J: TRBJ1-5
V: TRBV29-1
D: TRBD1
size: -
DNA: TGCAGCGCCCTTGGACAGGGGGTCCCGGGCAATCAGCCCCAGCATTTT
CDR3: CSALGQGVPGNQPQHF

J: TRBJ2-2
V: TRBV4-3
D: -
size: -
DNA: TGCGCCAGCAGCCAAGAAAGAGGCCCTACCGGGGAGCTGTTTTTT
CDR3: CASSQERGPTGELFF

J: TRBJ1-1
V: TRBV7-9
D: -
size: -
DNA: TGTGCCAGCAGACGCGAGGGGGTACGCACTGAAGCTTTCTTT
CDR3: CASRREGVRTEAFF

J: TRBJ1-2
V: TRBV13
D: -
size: -
DNA: TGTGCCAGCAGCTTAGAATGGGGGGAGAGTAACTATGGCTACACCTTC
CDR3: CASSLEWGESNYGYTF

J: TRBJ1-5
V: TRBV28
D: -
size: -
DNA: TGTGCCAGCAAGAGACATACTAATCAGCCCCAGCATTTT
CDR3: CASKRHTNQPQHF

J: TRBJ1-5
V: TRBV5-1
D: -
size: -
DNA: TGCGCCAGCAGCAGCAGGGATAGCAATCAGCCCCAGCATTTT
CDR3: CASSSRDSNQPQHF

J: TRBJ2-5
V: TRBV15
D: TRBD1
size: -
DNA: TGTGCCACCAGGAGAGACAGGGGTTTCCCGGAGACCCAGTACTTC
CDR3: CATRRDRGFPETQYF

J: TRBJ1-2
V: TRBV29-1
D: -
size: -
DNA: TGCAGCGGGACAGAGAACTATGGCTACACCTTC
CDR3: CSGTENYGYTF

J: TRBJ2-3
V: TRBV2
D: TRBD2
size: -
DNA: TGTGCCAGTGGAACTACTAGCGGGAAGCTCGATACGCAGTATTTT
CDR3: CASGTTSGKLDTQYF

J: TRBJ1-4
V: TRBV19
D: TRBD1
size: -
DNA: TGTGCCAGTAGTAAGGGACAGTCTAATGAAAAACTGTTTTTT
CDR3: CASSKGQSNEKLFF

J: TRBJ2-2
V: TRBV5-4
D: -
size: -
DNA: TGTGCCAGCAGCTTGGTAGGCTCACCCAGGGGGGAGCTGTTTTTT
CDR3: CASSLVGSPRGELFF

J: TRBJ2-7
V: TRBV4-1
D: -
size: -
DNA: TGCGCCAGCAGCCAAGGAATGGGGGACTTTCAATTCTACGAGCAGTACTTC
CDR3: CASSQGMGDFQFYEQYF

J: TRBJ2-5
V: TRBV11-3
D: -
size: -
DNA: TGTGCCAGCAGCTTATGGCTAGCAGAGACCCAGTACTTC
CDR3: CASSLWLAETQYF

J: TRBJ2-5
V: TRBV7-3
D: -
size: -
DNA: TGTGCCAGCAGTCGACGCGGACAAGAGACCCAGTACTTC
CDR3: CASSRRGQETQYF

J: TRBJ1-1
V: TRBV6-1
D: -
size: -
DNA: TGTGCCAGCATGGGTCTCGAGCGGGACACTGAAGCTTTCTTT
CDR3: CASMGLERDTEAFF

J: TRBJ2-2
V: TRBV4-1
D: -
size: once
DNA: TGCGCCAGCAGCCAAGGCGGGGTCACCGGGGAGCTGTTTTTT
CDR3: CASSQGGVTGELFF

J: TRBJ2-1
V: TRBV5-1
D: TRBD1
size: -
DNA: TGCGCCAGCAGCTTGACAGGGGCCAATGAGCAGTTCTTC
CDR3: CASSLTGANEQFF

J: TRBJ2-7
V: TRBV9
D: TRBD1
size: -
DNA: TGTGCCAGCAGCGAGGGACAGGGATCCACCTACGAGCAGTACTTC
CDR3: CASSEGQGSTYEQYF

J: TRBJ2-7
V: TRBV20-1
D: -
size: -
DNA: TGCAGTGCTGAACAGGATTACGAGCAGTACTTC
CDR3: CSAEQDYEQYF

J: TRBJ2-5
V: TRBV6-1
D: TRBD1
size: -
DNA: TGTGCCAGCAGGGTAGGCACCGGGACAGGAGAGACCCAGTACTTC
CDR3: CASRVGTGTGETQYF

J: TRBJ2-1
V: TRBV9
D: TRBD2
size: -
DNA: TGTGCCAGCAGCGAAGCGGGAGGGCCGTCCTATGAGCAGTTCTTC
CDR3: CASSEAGGPSYEQFF

J: TRBJ1-5
V: TRBV4-1
D: -
size: -
DNA: TGCGCCAGCAGCCCGGACAGTAGCAATCAGCCCCAGCATTTT
CDR3: CASSPDSSNQPQHF

J: TRBJ1-1
V: TRBV14
D: -
size: -
DNA: TGTGCCAGCAGCCAAGTTAACCTGGCCCATGAAGCTTTCTTT
CDR3: CASSQVNLAHEAFF

J: TRBJ2-4
V: TRBV4-3
D: -
size: -
DNA: TGCGCCAGCAGCCAAGACTATACCGGGGTATCCAAAAACATTCAGTACTTC
CDR3: CASSQDYTGVSKNIQYF

J: TRBJ2-3
V: TRBV5-5
D: -
size: -
DNA: TGTGCCAGCAGCTTGTTCCTAGTTACAGATACGCAGTATTTT
CDR3: CASSLFLVTDTQYF

J: TRBJ1-2
V: TRBV30
D: -
size: -
DNA: TGTGCCTGGAGTGTGGGGGGTTATGGCTACACCTTC
CDR3: CAWSVGGYGYTF

J: TRBJ2-1
V: TRBV5-1
D: TRBD2
size: -
DNA: TGCGCCAGCAGCCCGCGGGGGGACAATGAGCAGTTCTTC
CDR3: CASSPRGDNEQFF

J: TRBJ2-1
V: TRBV10-3
D: -
size: -
DNA: TGTGCCATCAGTGGCCTGGGCCTCAGGTACAATGAGCAGTTCTTC
CDR3: CAISGLGLRYNEQFF

J: TRBJ2-2
V: TRBV27
D: TRBD1
size: -
DNA: TGTGCCAGCAGTTTGGGGGACAGCCTAAACACCGGGGAGCTGTTTTTT
CDR3: CASSLGDSLNTGELFF

J: TRBJ2-3
V: TRBV7-2
D: TRBD2
size: once
DNA: TGTGCCAGCAGCACCCGACTAGCGGGAGGTACAGATACGCAGTATTTT
CDR3: CASSTRLAGGTDTQYF

J: TRBJ2-7
V: TRBV11-3
D: -
size: -
DNA: TGTGCCAGCAGCTTAGAGCACGGGACTCAGACTTCCTACGAGCAGTACTTC
CDR3: CASSLEHGTQTSYEQYF

J: TRBJ1-4
V: TRBV7-9
D: -
size: -
DNA: TGTGCCAGCAGCCCGACAGGTGGTAATGAAAAACTGTTTTTT
CDR3: CASSPTGGNEKLFF

J: TRBJ2-1
V: TRBV5-4
D: TRBD2
size: -
DNA: TGTGCCAGCAGCTTGGACCGGGAGGCTATTTACAATGAGCAGTTCTTC
CDR3: CASSLDREAIYNEQFF

J: TRBJ2-3
V: TRBV11-2
D: TRBD2
size: once
DNA: TGTGCCAGCACCAACTCCGGGACTACTACAGATACGCAGTATTTT
CDR3: CASTNSGTTTDTQYF

J: TRBJ1-1
V: TRBV5-4
D: TRBD1
size: -
DNA: TGTGCCAGCAGCCCGGACAGGGTCATGAACACTGAAGCTTTCTTT
CDR3: CASSPDRVMNTEAFF

J: TRBJ2-3
V: TRBV11-2
D: TRBD2
size: -
DNA: TGTGCCAGCAGTCGAGCGGGAGGCGGCACAGATACGCAGTATTTT
CDR3: CASSRAGGGTDTQYF

J: TRBJ2-5
V: TRBV7-7
D: TRBD2
size: -
DNA: TGTGCCAGCAGCGCGGCGGGATGGTCTAGCGGGAGGGCAGCGGAGGAGACCCAGTACTTC
CDR3: CASSAAGWSSGRAAEETQYF

J: TRBJ2-1
V: TRBV9
D: TRBD2
size: -
DNA: TGTGCCAGCAGCGTGGGAAGTAGCGGGAGCTTCCATGAGCAGTTCTTC
CDR3: CASSVGSSGSFHEQFF

J: TRBJ2-7
V: TRBV5-1
D: -
size: -
DNA: TGCGCCAGCAGCGCAGGGGATCACAGGGTCCGGTCCTACGAGCAGTACTTC
CDR3: CASSAGDHRVRSYEQYF

J: TRBJ2-3
V: TRBV5-4
D: TRBD2
size: -
DNA: TGTGCCAGCAGCTTTGGGGCAGCGGGAGTGTTCGATACGCAGTATTTT
CDR3: CASSFGAAGVFDTQYF

J: TRBJ2-1
V: TRBV9
D: -
size: -
DNA: TGTGCCAGCAGCTGGGGGGACGGTTCGAATGAGCAGTTCTTC
CDR3: CASSWGDGSNEQFF

J: TRBJ2-7
V: TRBV2
D: TRBD1
size: -
DNA: TGTGCCAGCAGTGAATGGGGACAGGGTTACGAGCAGTACTTC
CDR3: CASSEWGQGYEQYF

J: TRBJ1-2
V: TRBV4-1
D: TRBD1
size: -
DNA: TGCGCCAGCAGCCAGCCGACAGGGGGCAACAGTAATGGCTACACCTTC
CDR3: CASSQPTGGNSNGYTF

J: TRBJ2-1
V: TRBV18
D: TRBD2
size: -
DNA: TGTGCCAGCTCACCACCGATGGGACTAGCGGGAGTCTACAATGAGCAGTTCTTC
CDR3: CASSPPMGLAGVYNEQFF

J: TRBJ2-7
V: TRBV5-1
D: TRBD1
size: -
DNA: TGCGCCAGCAGCGTAGCCGGGACAGGACACTACGAGCAGTACTTC
CDR3: CASSVAGTGHYEQYF